One sample yielded the 21 T cell receptor beta chains listed below, sequenced in a study of cytomegalovirus exposure and HLA in healthy donors. The PCR had 60 Vbeta and 13 Jbeta primers. Sequenced by immunoSEQ multiplex PCR; TCRdb stores in-frame clones only, minus some. The profile covers some 140,000 clones, with around 80% appearing a single time and over 3% taken by the ten largest. The sample consisted of PBMCs. The receptor set was obtained from a woman in her thirties or forties in good health and CMV-seronegative.

This clone turned up a few times. The CDR3 protein is CASSILLGNQPQHF. CDR3 DNA sequence: TGTGCCAGTAGTATTTTGCTAGGCAATCAGCCCCAGCATTTT. The genes are TRBV19 and TRBJ1-5; D call uncertain. This CDR3 region has 14 residues. Germline V gives CDR1 LNHDA, CDR2 SQIVND (reference sequence). Trimming removed 3 bases from V and 2 bases from J, with 8 bases in between. Full variable domain (remainder filled in from reference TRBV19 and TRBJ1-5): DGGITQSPKYLFRKEGQNVTLSCEQNLNHDAMYWYRQDPGQGLRLIYYSQIVNDFQKGDIAEGYSVSREKKESFPLTVTSAQKNPTAFYLCASSILLGNQPQHFGDGTRLSIL.

The V call is TRBV19, the J call TRBJ1-1; D is uncertain. The CDR3 contains 15 residues. The germline V gene encodes CDR1 LNHDA and CDR2 SQIVND (reference sequence). Trimming pared 7 bases from V and 6 bases from J, leaving 21 bases between. CDR3 coding DNA: TGTGCCAGTATGAGCGTAAACCTCGGCGGGGCTGAAGCTTTCTTT. It translates to CASMSVNLGGAEAFF.

The chain has TRBV19 and TRBJ2-1; 13 bases line up with TRBD2. The V gene's germline CDR1 is LNHDA and CDR2 SQIVND (reference sequence). The J segment lost 1 base and the V segment lost 5 bases, leaving 11 bases of the junction unmatched. The CDR3 contains 19 residues. CDR3 in DNA: TGTGCCAGTAGTGTCCAACTAGCGGGGGGGCCTAGGTCCTACAATGAGCAGTTCTTC. Amino acids: CASSVQLAGGPRSYNEQFF.

This clone showed up just once. The chain links TRBV5-6 to TRBJ2-7, with D possibly TRBD2 on 6 matching bases. The ends were cut back, 6 bases at V and 11 bases at J, with 24 bases in the middle. The CDR3 runs 14 residues. Germline values: CDR1 SGHDT, CDR2 YYEEEE. The CDR3 loop is CASKTPGLAEWEYF. The CDR3 DNA follows: TGTGCCAGCAAAACCCCGGGACTTGCGGAATGGGAGTACTTC.

This chain uses TRBV5-4 with TRBJ1-1, with 9 bases lining up with TRBD1. Germline CDR1 is SGHNT and CDR2 is YYREEE (reference sequence). This CDR3 has 16 residues. With 1 base clipped from V and 4 bases from J, the junction kept 8 bases outside the gene matches. The CDR3 loop is CASSLQQGARGTEAFF. Written as DNA, the CDR3 is TGTGCCAGCAGCTTGCAACAGGGGGCAAGGGGCACTGAAGCTTTCTTT.

The J gene is TRBJ1-4, the V gene TRBV18, with unresolved D. Between the trimmed V and J ends, which lost 3 bases and 2 bases, there was a span of 13 bases. Germline V lookup: CDR1 KGHSH, CDR2 LQKENI. The CDR3 totals 16 residues. The CDR3 DNA reads TGTGCCAGCTCACCCCAGCGGGGTGGGACTAATGAAAAACTGTTTTTT. Protein: CASSPQRGGTNEKLFF. The variable domain in full, with the rest retrieved from reference TRBV18 and TRBJ1-4, is NAGVMQNPRHLVRRRGQEARLRCSPMKGHSHVYWYRQLPEEGLKFMVYLQKENIIDESGMPKERFSAEFPKEGPSILRIQQVVRGDSAAYFCASSPQRGGTNEKLFFGSGTQLSVL.

V usage is TRBV19 and J usage is TRBJ1-1; 7 nucleotides agree with TRBD1. Germline CDR1 is LNHDA and CDR2 is SQIVND (reference sequence). Germline trimming cut 4 bases from V and 4 bases from J; bases unmatched to any gene: 9. The CDR3 runs to 15 residues. Here the CDR3 DNA reads TGTGCCAGTAGTAACACAAGACAGGGAGGCACTGAAGCTTTCTTT. The encoded protein is CASSNTRQGGTEAFF.

The chain combines TRBV7-2 with TRBJ2-5, with a possible D match to TRBD1 (6 bases). Germline V gene lookup returns CDR1 SGHTA and CDR2 FQGNSA. Trimming cost V 5 bases and J 5 bases, with 21 bases left between them. This CDR3 contains 16 residues. DNA of the CDR3: TGTGCCAGCAGCCAGATACAGGGTATTCTGGCGGAGACCCAGTACTTC. Its protein is CASSQIQGILAETQYF.

The chain links TRBV5-4 to TRBJ1-2; D may be TRBD1 (6 bases). Per the germline V gene, CDR1 is SGHNT and CDR2 is YYREEE (reference sequence). V lost 0 bases and J lost 8, with 11 bases in between. This CDR3 is 13 amino acids long. CDR3 protein: CASSLVGAEGYTF. DNA for the CDR3: TGTGCCAGCAGCTTGGTGGGGGCTGAAGGCTACACCTTC.

This clone was counted a few times. This sequence joins TRBV6-5 and TRBJ1-2, with D unresolved. The CDR3 covers 12 residues. Germline V gene lookup returns CDR1 MNHEY and CDR2 SVGAGI. Between the trimmed V and J ends, which lost 8 bases and 4 bases, there was a span of 11 bases. Here the CDR3 reads CASSRDGYGYTF. The CDR3 region has the DNA TGTGCCAGCTCTCGGGATGGCTATGGCTACACCTTC.

The chain carries TRBV7-2 and TRBJ1-5; possible D gene TRBD1, 5 bases. CDR3 length: 15 residues. Trimming took 1 base from V and 3 from J, leaving 10 bases between them. CDR1 and CDR2 from the germline V gene are SGHTA and FQGNSA. CDR3 nucleotides: TGTGCCAGCAGCTTAGACAGGATCTACAATCAGCCCCAGCATTTT. Translated, it gives CASSLDRIYNQPQHF.

The genes are TRBV6-1 and TRBJ1-2; 7 bases map to TRBD1. CDR3 length: 15 residues. Looked up from germline, CDR1 is MNHNS and CDR2 is SASEGT. V dropped 5 bases and J dropped 1; count of bases not matched to a gene: 7. The CDR3 DNA sequence: TGTGCCAGCAGTTTCGCAGGGGGTCTTAACTATGGCTACACCTTC. This gives the protein CASSFAGGLNYGYTF.

This rearrangement joins TRBV29-1 to TRBJ1-3; the D gene is possibly TRBD1 (6 bases). V was pared by 7 bases and J by 5 bases, with 12 bases between. Per germline, CDR1 SQVTM and CDR2 ANQGSEA. The CDR3 length is 12 residues. The CDR3 region has the DNA TGCAGCGCGTTAACAGGGAGAAACACCATATATTTT. It encodes CSALTGRNTIYF.

The chain couples TRBV28 to TRBJ2-1; TRBD1 agrees at 8 bases. Looked up from germline, CDR1 is MDHEN and CDR2 is SYDVKM. V shed 4 bases and J 2 bases; nucleotides not matched to a gene: 7. The CDR3 contains 16 residues. In DNA, the CDR3 is TGTGCCAGCAGTTCCACCGGGACAGGTGCCTACAATGAGCAGTTCTTC. This sequence encodes CASSSTGTGAYNEQFF.

The rearrangement links TRBV5-6 to TRBJ1-3, with no clear D. The CDR3 has 13 residues. V lost 2 bases to trimming and J lost 0 bases, with 3 bases between them. Germline CDR1 SGHDT, CDR2 YYEEEE. CDR3 sequence: CASSFVSGNTIYF. The CDR3 DNA is TGTGCCAGCAGCTTCGTCTCTGGAAACACCATATATTTT.

This chain links TRBV11-3 with TRBJ1-5; 9 bases are shared with TRBD1. Looked up from germline, CDR1 is SGHNT and CDR2 is YENEEA. The CDR3 sequence is 18 residues long. The V gene end was trimmed by 5 bases and the J gene end by 0 bases; junction bases not matched to a gene: 11. The CDR3 nucleotides read TGTGCCAGCAGCCCCCACCCCGGGACAGGGAATAGCAATCAGCCCCAGCATTTT. Protein: CASSPHPGTGNSNQPQHF.

This clone was seen once. The chain has TRBV25-1 and TRBJ1-1; a weak D match, TRBD1 (6 bases). The CDR3 consists of 14 residues. Per germline, CDR1 MGHDK and CDR2 SYGVNS. Trimming stripped 3 bases from V and 4 bases from J, with 12 bases between. The CDR3 sequence: CASSEPGGLTEAFF. CDR3 DNA sequence: TGTGCCAGCAGTGAGCCGGGGGGCCTCACTGAAGCTTTCTTT. The full variable domain, in which reference TRBV25-1 and TRBJ1-1 provide the parts outside the CDR3, is EADIYQTPRYLVIGTGKKITLECSQTMGHDKMYWYQQDPGMELHLIHYSYGVNSTEKGDLSSESTVSRIRTEHFPLTLESARPSHTSQYLCASSEPGGLTEAFFGQGTRLTVV.

The J gene is TRBJ1-6, the V gene TRBV6-1; 7 nucleotides line up with TRBD1. The V gene's germline CDR1 is MNHNS and CDR2 SASEGT. Germline trimming cut 4 bases from V and 7 bases from J; bases unmatched to any gene: 4. This CDR3 region has 14 residues. In DNA, the CDR3 is TGTGCCAGCAGTGCGGCACAGGGGAATTCACCCCTCCACTTT. It translates to CASSAAQGNSPLHF.

The chain combines TRBV28 with TRBJ2-7; D may be TRBD2 (5 bases). The CDR3 has 14 residues. Per the germline V gene, CDR1 is MDHEN and CDR2 is SYDVKM. Trimming cost V 3 bases and J 3 bases, with 12 bases left between them. In DNA form, the CDR3 reads TGTGCCAGCAGTTTTGAGGGATTGAACTACGAGCAGTACTTC. Translated, it gives CASSFEGLNYEQYF.

The V and J genes are TRBV5-4 and TRBJ1-4; possible D gene TRBD1, 6 bases. The CDR3 loop spans 13 amino acids. Trimming shortened V by 0 bases and J by 7 bases, and 7 bases separated the two germline ends. Germline V gene data show CDR1 as SGHNT and CDR2 as YYREEE (reference sequence). The chain's CDR3 is CASSLDRAEKLFF. CDR3 nucleotides: TGTGCCAGCAGCTTGGACAGGGCTGAAAAACTGTTTTTT.

The chain is built from TRBV7-2 and TRBJ2-1; 7 bases are a match to TRBD2. V lost 5 bases and J lost 0; bases outside the gene matches: 13. The CDR3 is 18 amino acids. The V gene's germline CDR1 is SGHTA and CDR2 FQGNSA. Written as DNA, the CDR3 is TGTGCCAGCAGCCCGACTAGCACCTCTACCGACTCCTACAATGAGCAGTTCTTC. Protein sequence: CASSPTSTSTDSYNEQFF.